Listed below are T cell receptor beta chains from one sample, sequenced in a study of Ad26.COV2.S vaccination and SARS-CoV-2 variants. The table came from immunoSEQ multiplex PCR; TCRdb's copy has only in-frame clones and leaves some out. This sample has about 410,000 clones, with about 85% found just once. Sample: peripheral blood, taken in a trial of Ad26.COV2.S vaccine versus placebo. These receptors were collected from a person aged 18-60 years who received the Ad26.COV2.S COVID-19 vaccine or a placebo. Each CDR3 is given with its conserved first and last residue.

J gene: TRBJ2-4; V gene: TRBV12-3/TRBV12-4; CDR3 protein: CASRTGFSDIQYF
J gene: TRBJ2-3; V gene: TRBV27; CDR3 protein: CASRGQGTDTQYF
J gene: TRBJ2-5; V gene: TRBV7-6; CDR3 protein: CASSLSGGRETQYF
J gene: TRBJ1-5; V gene: TRBV27; CDR3 protein: CASSPGQNNQPQHF
J gene: TRBJ2-6; V gene: TRBV19; CDR3 protein: CASSSGTAVSGANVLTF
J gene: TRBJ2-1; V gene: TRBV27; CDR3 protein: CASSPQPGLLYNEQFF
J gene: TRBJ2-1; V gene: TRBV9; CDR3 protein: CASSTRSSGGANEQFF
J gene: TRBJ1-2; V gene: TRBV6-5; CDR3 protein: CASSRQGWKGYTF
J gene: TRBJ2-5; V gene: TRBV5-1; CDR3 protein: CASSLGSGTEETQYF
J gene: TRBJ2-5; V gene: TRBV7-2; CDR3 protein: CASSVVGGGQETQYF
J gene: TRBJ1-4; V gene: TRBV19; CDR3 protein: CASSGRTATNEKLFF
J gene: TRBJ1-2; V gene: TRBV29-1; CDR3 protein: CSVEDPVLGDYGYTF
J gene: TRBJ1-2; V gene: TRBV15; CDR3 protein: CATSREGAVYGYTF
J gene: TRBJ2-7; V gene: TRBV6-5; CDR3 protein: CASTAGTIHEQYF